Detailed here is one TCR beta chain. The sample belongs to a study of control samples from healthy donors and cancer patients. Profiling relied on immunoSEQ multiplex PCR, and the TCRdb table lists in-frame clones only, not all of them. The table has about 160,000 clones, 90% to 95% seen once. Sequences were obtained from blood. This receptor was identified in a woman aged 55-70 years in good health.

The CDR3 reads CASSPNTGELFF. In DNA form, the CDR3 reads TGCGCCAGCAGCCCGAACACCGGGGAGCTGTTTTTT. The chain combines TRBV5-1 with TRBJ2-2, with unresolved D. The CDR3 is made up of 12 amino acids. Trimming removed 4 bases at V and 0 bases at J, with 1 base between. Germline loops: CDR1 SGHRS, CDR2 YFSETQ.